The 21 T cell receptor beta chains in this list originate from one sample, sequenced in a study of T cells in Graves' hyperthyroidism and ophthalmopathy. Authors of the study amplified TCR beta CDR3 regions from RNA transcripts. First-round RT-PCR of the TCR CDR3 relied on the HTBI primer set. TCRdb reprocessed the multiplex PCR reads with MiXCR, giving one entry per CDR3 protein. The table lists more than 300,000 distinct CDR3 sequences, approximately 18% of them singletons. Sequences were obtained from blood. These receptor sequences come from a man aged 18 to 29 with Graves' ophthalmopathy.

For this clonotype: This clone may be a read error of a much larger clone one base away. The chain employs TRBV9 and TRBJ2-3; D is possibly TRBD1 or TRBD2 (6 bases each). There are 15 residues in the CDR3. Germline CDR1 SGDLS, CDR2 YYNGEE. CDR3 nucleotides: TGTGCCGGCAGCGTAGCCGGGGGCAGCTCGGATACGCAGTATTTT. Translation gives CAGSVAGGSSDTQYF.

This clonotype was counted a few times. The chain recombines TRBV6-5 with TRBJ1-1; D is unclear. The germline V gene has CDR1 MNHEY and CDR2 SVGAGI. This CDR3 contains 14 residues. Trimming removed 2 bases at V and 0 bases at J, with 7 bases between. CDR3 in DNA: TGTGCCAGCAGTTACAGGGATATGAACACTGAAGCTTTCTTT. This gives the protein CASSYRDMNTEAFF.

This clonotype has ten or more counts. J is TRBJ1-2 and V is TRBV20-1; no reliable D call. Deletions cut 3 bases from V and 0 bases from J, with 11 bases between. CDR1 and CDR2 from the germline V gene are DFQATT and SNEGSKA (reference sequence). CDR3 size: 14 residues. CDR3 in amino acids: CSASDSQTNYGYTF. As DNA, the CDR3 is TGCAGTGCTAGCGACTCCCAGACTAACTATGGCTACACCTTC.

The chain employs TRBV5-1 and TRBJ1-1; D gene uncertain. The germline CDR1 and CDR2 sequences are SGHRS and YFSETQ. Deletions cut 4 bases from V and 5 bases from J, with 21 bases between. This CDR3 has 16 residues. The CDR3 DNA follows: TGCGCCAGCAGCCGGCCGGACGGGCAATCGGGGACTGAAGCTTTCTTT. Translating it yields CASSRPDGQSGTEAFF.

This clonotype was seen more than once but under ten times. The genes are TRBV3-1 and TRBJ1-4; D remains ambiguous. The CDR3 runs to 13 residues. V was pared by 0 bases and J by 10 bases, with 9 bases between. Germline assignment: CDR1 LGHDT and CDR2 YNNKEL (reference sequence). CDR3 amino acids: CASSQDLQRKLFF. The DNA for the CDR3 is TGTGCCAGCAGCCAAGATCTACAGCGAAAACTGTTTTTT. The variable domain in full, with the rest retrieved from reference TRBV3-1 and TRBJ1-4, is DTAVSQTPKYLVTQMGNDKSIKCEQNLGHDTMYWYKQDSKKFLKIMFSYNNKELIINETVPNRFSPKSPDKAHLNLHINSLELGDSAVYFCASSQDLQRKLFFGSGTQLSVL.

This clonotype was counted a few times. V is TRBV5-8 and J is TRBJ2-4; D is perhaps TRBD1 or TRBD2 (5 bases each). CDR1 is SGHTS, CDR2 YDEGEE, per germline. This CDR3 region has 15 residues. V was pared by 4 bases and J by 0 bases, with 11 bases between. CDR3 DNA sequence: TGTGCCAGCAGCCCCACCGGGACAGCCAAAAACATTCAGTACTTC. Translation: CASSPTGTAKNIQYF.

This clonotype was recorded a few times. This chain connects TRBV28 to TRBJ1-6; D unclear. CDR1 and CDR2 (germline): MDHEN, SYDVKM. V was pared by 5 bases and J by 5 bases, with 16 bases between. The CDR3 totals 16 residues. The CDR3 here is CASSAGGRSDNSPLHF. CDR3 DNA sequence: TGTGCCAGCAGTGCCGGAGGGCGGTCGGATAATTCACCCCTCCACTTT.

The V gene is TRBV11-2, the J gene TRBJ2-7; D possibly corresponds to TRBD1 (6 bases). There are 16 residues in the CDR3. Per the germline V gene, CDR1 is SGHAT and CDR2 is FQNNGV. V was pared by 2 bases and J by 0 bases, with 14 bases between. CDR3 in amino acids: CASSLPLLQGSYEQYF. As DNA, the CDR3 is TGTGCCAGCAGCTTACCCCTGCTACAGGGCTCCTACGAGCAGTACTTC.

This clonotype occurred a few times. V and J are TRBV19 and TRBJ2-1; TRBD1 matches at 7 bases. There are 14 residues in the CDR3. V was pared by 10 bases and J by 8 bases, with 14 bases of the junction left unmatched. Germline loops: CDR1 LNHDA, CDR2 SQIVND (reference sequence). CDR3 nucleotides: TGTGCCACTCGAACTGGACAGGCCCTAGATGAGCAGTTCTTC. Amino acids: CATRTGQALDEQFF.

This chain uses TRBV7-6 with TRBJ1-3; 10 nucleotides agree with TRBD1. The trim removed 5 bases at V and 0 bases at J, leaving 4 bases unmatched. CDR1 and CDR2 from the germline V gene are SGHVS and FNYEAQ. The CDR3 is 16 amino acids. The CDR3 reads CASSGRDRGSGNTIYF. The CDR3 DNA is TGTGCCAGCAGCGGCCGGGACAGGGGCTCTGGAAACACCATATATTTT.

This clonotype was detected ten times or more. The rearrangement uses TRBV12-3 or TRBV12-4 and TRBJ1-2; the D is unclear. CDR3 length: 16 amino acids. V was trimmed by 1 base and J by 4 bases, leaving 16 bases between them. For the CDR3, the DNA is TGTGCCAGCAGTTTAGTTACTCGACAACGAACCTATGGCTACACCTTC. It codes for CASSLVTRQRTYGYTF.

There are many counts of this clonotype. The CDR3 sequence: CASRDRANNQPQHF. The CDR3 coding sequence is TGTGCCAGCAGGGACAGGGCAAACAATCAGCCCCAGCATTTT. The chain employs TRBV28 and TRBJ1-5; 8 bases agree with TRBD1. CDR1 is MDHEN, CDR2 SYDVKM, per germline. The trim removed 6 bases at V and 3 bases at J, leaving 4 bases unmatched. The CDR3 is 14 amino acids.

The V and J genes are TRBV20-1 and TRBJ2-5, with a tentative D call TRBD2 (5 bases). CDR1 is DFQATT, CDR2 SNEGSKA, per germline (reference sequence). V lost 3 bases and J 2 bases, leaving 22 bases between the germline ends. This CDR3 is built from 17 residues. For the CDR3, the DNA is TGCAGTGCTAGCCTCTTCGAGGGCCAGTGGGCACAAGAGACCCAGTACTTC. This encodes CSASLFEGQWAQETQYF.

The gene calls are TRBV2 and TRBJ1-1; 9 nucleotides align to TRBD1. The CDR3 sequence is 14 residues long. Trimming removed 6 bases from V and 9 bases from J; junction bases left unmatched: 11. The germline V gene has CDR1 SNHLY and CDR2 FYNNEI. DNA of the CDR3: TGTGCCAGCAGCGCCCACCGGGACAGGGACCAAGCTTTCTTT. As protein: CASSAHRDRDQAFF.

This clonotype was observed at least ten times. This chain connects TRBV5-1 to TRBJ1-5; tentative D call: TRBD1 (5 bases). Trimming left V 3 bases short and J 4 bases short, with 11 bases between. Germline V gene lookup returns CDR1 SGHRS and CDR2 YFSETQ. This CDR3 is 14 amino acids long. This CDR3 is CASSWGSGNQPQHF. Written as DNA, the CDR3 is TGCGCCAGCAGCTGGGGGTCGGGAAATCAGCCCCAGCATTTT.

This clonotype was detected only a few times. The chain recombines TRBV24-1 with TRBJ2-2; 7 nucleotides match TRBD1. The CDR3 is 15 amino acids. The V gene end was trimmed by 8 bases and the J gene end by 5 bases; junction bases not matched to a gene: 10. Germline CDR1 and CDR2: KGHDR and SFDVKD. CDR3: CATKDRAGGTGELFF. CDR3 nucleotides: TGTGCCACCAAAGACAGGGCAGGCGGGACCGGGGAGCTGTTTTTT.

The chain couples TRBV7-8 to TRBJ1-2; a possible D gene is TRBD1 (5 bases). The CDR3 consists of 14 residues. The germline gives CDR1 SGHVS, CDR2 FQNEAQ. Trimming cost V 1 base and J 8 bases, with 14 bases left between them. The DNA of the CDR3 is TGTGCCAGCAGCTTAGGGGGCCAACTAGGAGGCTACACCTTC. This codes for CASSLGGQLGGYTF.

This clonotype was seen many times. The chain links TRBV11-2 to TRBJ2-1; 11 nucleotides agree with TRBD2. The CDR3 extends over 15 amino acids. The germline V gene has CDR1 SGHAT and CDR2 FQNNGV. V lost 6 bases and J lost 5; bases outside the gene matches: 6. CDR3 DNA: TGTGCCAGCAGACGACTAGCGGGGTCTAACAATGAGCAGTTCTTC. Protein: CASRRLAGSNNEQFF.

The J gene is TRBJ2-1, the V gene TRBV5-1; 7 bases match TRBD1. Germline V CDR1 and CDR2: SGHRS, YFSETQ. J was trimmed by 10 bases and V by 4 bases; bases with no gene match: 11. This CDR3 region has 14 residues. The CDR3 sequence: CASSPGTEGSEQFF. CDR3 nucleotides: TGCGCCAGCAGCCCCGGGACAGAAGGTTCCGAGCAGTTCTTC.

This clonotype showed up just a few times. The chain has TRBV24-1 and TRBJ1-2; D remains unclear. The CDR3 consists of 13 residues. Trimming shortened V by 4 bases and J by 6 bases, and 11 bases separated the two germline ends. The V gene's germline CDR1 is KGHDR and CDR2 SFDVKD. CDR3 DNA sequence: TGTGCCACCAGTGACTCCCTGATGGATGGCTACACCTTC. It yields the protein CATSDSLMDGYTF.

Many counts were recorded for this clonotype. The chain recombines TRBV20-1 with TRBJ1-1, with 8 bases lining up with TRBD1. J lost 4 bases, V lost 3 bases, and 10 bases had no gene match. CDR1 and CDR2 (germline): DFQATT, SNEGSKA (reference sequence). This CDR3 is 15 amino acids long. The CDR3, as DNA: TGCAGTGCTAGTGTGGACAGGGTGGTGGCCACTGAAGCTTTCTTT. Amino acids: CSASVDRVVATEAFF.